This T cell receptor beta chain was documented in a study of blood T cells in healthy people across ages. Study-wide points: Both naive CD4+ cell counts and diversity were greater in long-lived donors than in aged donors. Diversity figures based on one million T cells were deemed too low.

PCR was performed a second time for roughly 7 to 12 cycles using a sample-barcoded 5' primer and a J-beta primer mix. Per-sample output comprised a minimum of 3 million paired-end reads containing CDR3. Each CDR3 protein gets one entry after TCRdb re-called the 5' RACE reads with MiXCR. Among about 600,000 distinct CDR3 sequences listed, less than 60% were seen once. Points on this clonotype: Antigen specificity is unknown.

CDR1 and CDR2 (germline): MNHEY, SMNVEV (reference sequence). There are 15 residues in the CDR3. Trimming took 5 bases from V and 0 from J, leaving 13 bases between them. The V gene is TRBV27, the J gene TRBJ1-2; D unclear. This clonotype originated in a man older than 75 in good health. The sample comprised blood. The CDR3 coding sequence is TGTGCCAGCAGTGCCCTGAGCCGCGCTAACTATGGCTACACCTTC. It translates to CASSALSRANYGYTF.